This note documents a single TCR beta chain sequence. The sample is drawn from a study of shared clonotypes between healthy human individuals. The assay was immunoSEQ multiplex PCR, and TCRdb's table has in-frame clones only and misses some. The sample lists 2.5 million or so clones, 85% to 95% occurring once. Germline V gene lookup returns CDR1 KGHSH and CDR2 LQKENI. The length of the CDR3 is 16 residues. Trimming took 0 bases from V and 3 from J; bases not matched to a gene: 1. This receptor was identified in a man aged 18-30 years in good health. The specimen sequenced was naive CD4+ T cells sorted from blood. Subset denoted: CD45RA+ positively selected. This rearrangement joins TRBV18 to TRBJ2-4; 11 nucleotides match TRBD2. For the CDR3, the DNA is TGTGCCAGCTCACCACCCCTAGCGGGAGGCAAAAACATTCAGTACTTC. The encoded protein is CASSPPLAGGKNIQYF. Full variable domain (rest looked up from reference TRBV18 and TRBJ2-4): NAGVMQNPRHLVRRRGQEARLRCSPMKGHSHVYWYRQLPEEGLKFMVYLQKENIIDESGMPKERFSAEFPKEGPSILRIQQVVRGDSAAYFCASSPPLAGGKNIQYFGAGTRLSVL.